This T cell receptor beta chain stems from a study of shared clonotypes between healthy human individuals. Study-level points and caveats: Among several donors, about 4.6% of naive CD4 clonotypes were found in common.

In the study's own analysis: Quality scores were absent from the junction-only immunoSEQ sequences, so filtering differed. Produced via immunoSEQ multiplex PCR; TCRdb's table is partial and in-frame only. Clone size and the V and J calls come from that table; the DNA yielded D and trimming. The sample shows some 2,000,000 clones, approximately 95% of them seen only once. On this clone: The antigen is undetermined.

V lost 3 bases, J lost 1 base, and 13 bases lay in between. The V gene's germline CDR1 is ENHRY and CDR2 SYGVKD. The CDR3 spans 16 residues. This receptor was taken from a man between 18 and 35 years old in good health. The sample comprised naive CD4+ T cells sorted from blood. The sample's subset: CD45RA+ positively selected. The V and J genes are TRBV10-3 and TRBJ2-4; the D call may be TRBD1 or TRBD2 (5 bases each). The DNA for the CDR3 is TGTGCCATCAGTGAAGTGAGGGGCCAGGCCAAAAACATTCAGTACTTC. Its translation is CAISEVRGQAKNIQYF.